This TCR beta chain was documented in a study of blood T cell repertoires in COVID-19. From germline, CDR1 is KGHSH and CDR2 LQKENI. The CDR3 contains 16 residues. V lost 5 bases to trimming and J lost 6 bases; unmatched junction nucleotides: 7. Some clones are missing from TCRdb's copy, which holds only in-frame ones; the method was immunoSEQ multiplex PCR. Of tens of thousands of clones listed, 84% are singletons. V is TRBV18 and J is TRBJ1-6, with 10 bases matching TRBD1. The source is a human donor in a cohort sampled during active COVID-19. The source material was peripheral blood. In nucleotides, the CDR3 is TGTGCCAGCTCAGACAGGGGGCTCAGGGGTAATTCACCCCTCCACTTT. It translates to CASSDRGLRGNSPLHF.